The 26 T cell receptor beta chains below come from one sample, sequenced in a study of CD8+ T cells in alopecia areata. Once RNA had been extracted, it was reverse transcribed into cDNA to act as the sequencing template. Generated by immunoSEQ multiplex PCR, the TCRdb table keeps only in-frame clones and is missing some. The sample lists about 120,000 clones, under 40% seen once, with approximately 2.8% in the top ten. Input material: CD4+ T cells sorted from blood. These TCRs come from a human donor with alopecia areata.

The rearrangement links TRBV29-1 to TRBJ1-2; 8 bases match TRBD1. Germline lookup yields CDR1 SQVTM and CDR2 ANQGSEA. The CDR3 runs to 12 residues. V was clipped by 7 bases and J by 2 bases; unmatched bases: 3. The CDR3 DNA follows: TGCAGCGCGGACAGGGAAAACTATGGCTACACCTTC. It encodes CSADRENYGYTF.

This clone was detected a few times. The chain employs TRBV29-1 and TRBJ2-3, with 9 nucleotides matching TRBD1. The CDR3 has 12 residues. With 7 bases clipped from V and 5 bases from J, the junction kept 4 bases outside the gene matches. Germline values: CDR1 SQVTM, CDR2 ANQGSEA. As DNA, the CDR3 is TGCAGCGCCTACAGGGGGCTAGATACGCAGTATTTT. Translated: CSAYRGLDTQYF.

A few counts support this clone. V is TRBV4-1 and J is TRBJ2-3; TRBD2 is a possible D gene (5 bases). CDR3 length: 16 residues. V was pared by 4 bases and J by 5 bases, with 19 bases between. Germline loops: CDR1 MGHRA, CDR2 YSYEKL. The CDR3 bases are TGCGCCAGCAGCCCGAACCAGCGGATAGGCCTAGATACGCAGTATTTT. It is translated as CASSPNQRIGLDTQYF.

This chain uses TRBV5-1 with TRBJ2-7; D perhaps matches TRBD2 (5 bases). Deletions cut 2 bases from V and 2 bases from J, with 20 bases between. The CDR3 has 17 amino acids. Looked up from germline, CDR1 is SGHRS and CDR2 is YFSETQ. CDR3 nucleotides: TGCGCCAGCAGCTTTTCCGCCAGCGGAAGTTTCGCCTACGAGCAGTACTTC. This gives the protein CASSFSASGSFAYEQYF.

The chain uses TRBV29-1 and TRBJ1-5, with 8 nucleotides matching TRBD1. The junction had 7 bases not matched to a gene; V was cut back by 7 bases and J by 2 bases. The CDR3 loop spans 14 amino acids. Germline V gene lookup returns CDR1 SQVTM and CDR2 ANQGSEA. The CDR3 protein is CSAVGQGCNQPQHF. CDR3 bases: TGCAGCGCCGTCGGACAGGGATGCAATCAGCCCCAGCATTTT.

The gene calls are TRBV20-1 and TRBJ2-1; D tentatively fits TRBD1 or TRBD2 (5 bases each). CDR1 and CDR2 from the germline V gene are DFQATT and SNEGSKA (reference sequence). The CDR3 loop spans 11 amino acids. V was shortened by 6 bases and J by 9 bases, with 12 bases between the two germline ends. CDR3 DNA: TGCAGTGCCTGGGACCAGCTTGAGCAGTTCTTC. It codes for CSAWDQLEQFF.

In this sample, this clone turned up a few times. The rearrangement joins TRBV5-1 to TRBJ2-2; D is unclear. CDR3 length equals 13 residues. The germline CDR1 and CDR2 sequences are SGHRS and YFSETQ. Trimming cost V 2 bases and J 3 bases, with 5 bases left between them. CDR3 bases: TGCGCCAGCAGCTTTGGAGACACCGGGGAGCTGTTTTTT. Encoded protein: CASSFGDTGELFF.

This clone was seen a few times. This chain joins TRBV29-1 and TRBJ2-7, with D uncertain. The CDR3 covers 12 residues. The germline gives CDR1 SQVTM, CDR2 ANQGSEA. The V end lost 4 bases, the J end lost 4 bases, and 11 bases lay between the germline ends. This CDR3 reads CSVGGRIYEQYF. DNA of the CDR3: TGCAGCGTTGGAGGTCGGATTTACGAGCAGTACTTC.

The chain couples TRBV9 to TRBJ2-3; D is undetermined. The CDR3 is made up of 14 amino acids. Deletions cut 4 bases from V and 5 bases from J, with 14 bases between. In germline, CDR1 is SGDLS, CDR2 YYNGEE. CDR3 residues: CASSPRPNRDTQYF. CDR3 bases: TGTGCCAGCAGCCCCCGCCCAAACAGAGATACGCAGTATTTT. The full variable domain, completed using reference TRBV9 and TRBJ2-3, is DSGVTQTPKHLITATGQRVTLRCSPRSGDLSVYWYQQSLDQGLQFLIQYYNGEERAKGNILERFSAQQFPDLHSELNLSSLELGDSALYFCASSPRPNRDTQYFGPGTRLTVL.

The rearrangement uses TRBV6-5 and TRBJ2-7; no reliable D call. The ends were cut back, 2 bases at V and 0 bases at J, with 11 bases in the middle. The V gene's germline CDR1 is MNHEY and CDR2 SVGAGI. The CDR3 is made up of 15 amino acids. The CDR3 region is CASSYGRTSSYEQYF. The CDR3 nucleotides are TGTGCCAGCAGTTACGGACGCACCTCCTCCTACGAGCAGTACTTC.

This clone was detected a few times. The chain has TRBV29-1 and TRBJ2-1; 12 positions agree with TRBD2. The CDR3 loop spans 13 amino acids. Germline V CDR1 and CDR2: SQVTM, ANQGSEA. V dropped 8 bases and J dropped 7; count of bases not matched to a gene: 6. The CDR3 loop reads CSTTSGRPNEQFF. CDR3 sequence (DNA): TGCAGCACCACTAGCGGGAGGCCGAATGAGCAGTTCTTC.

In this sample, this clone turned up a few times. The chain's CDR3 is CASSLGGSPGNIQYF. For the CDR3, the DNA is TGCGCCAGCAGCTTGGGAGGGAGTCCGGGAAACATTCAGTACTTC. V gene TRBV5-1 combines with J gene TRBJ2-4; TRBD2 is a possible D gene (5 bases). The ends were cut back, 0 bases at V and 6 bases at J, with 13 bases in the middle. Germline V gene sequence: CDR1 SGHRS, CDR2 YFSETQ. The CDR3 has 15 residues. Looking up the rest from reference TRBV5-1 and TRBJ2-4 gives the full variable domain: KAGVTQTPRYLIKTRGQQVTLSCSPISGHRSVSWYQQTPGQGLQFLFEYFSETQRNKGNFPGRFSGRQFSNSRSEMNVSTLELGDSALYLCASSLGGSPGNIQYFGAGTRLSVL.

The CDR3 sequence is CSVEEAGAYSYEQYF. The DNA of the CDR3 is TGCAGCGTTGAAGAAGCAGGGGCTTATTCCTACGAGCAGTACTTC. The chain employs TRBV29-1 and TRBJ2-7, with a weak D call TRBD1 (6 bases). Germline lookup yields CDR1 SQVTM and CDR2 ANQGSEA. V was trimmed by 0 bases and J by 1 base, leaving 13 bases between them. This CDR3 is built from 15 residues.

The V gene is TRBV29-1, the J gene TRBJ1-2; D may be TRBD1 (6 bases). Germline V gene sequence: CDR1 SQVTM, CDR2 ANQGSEA. The ends were cut back, 6 bases at V and 1 base at J, with 12 bases in the middle. The CDR3 length is 13 residues. DNA of the CDR3: TGCAGCGTGGAAAACAGGGTTAACTATGGCTACACCTTC. It codes for CSVENRVNYGYTF.

This chain uses TRBV4-3 with TRBJ2-4; possible D gene TRBD2, 6 bases. Trimming shortened V by 0 bases and J by 3 bases, and 12 bases separated the two germline ends. Per germline, CDR1 LGHNA and CDR2 YSLEER. This CDR3 is 16 amino acids long. The CDR3 sequence is CASSQDFGRGKNIQYF. DNA for the CDR3: TGCGCCAGCAGCCAAGATTTTGGGCGGGGCAAAAACATTCAGTACTTC.

The chain recombines TRBV2 with TRBJ2-3, with 8 bases lining up with TRBD2. The CDR3 is made up of 14 amino acids. Germline V gives CDR1 SNHLY, CDR2 FYNNEI. V was clipped by 11 bases and J by 2 bases; unmatched bases: 9. The chain's CDR3 is CAGGRRGDTDTQYF. The CDR3 DNA sequence: TGTGCCGGAGGACGGCGGGGGGACACAGATACGCAGTATTTT.

This clone was counted a few times. The genes are TRBV29-1 and TRBJ2-5; D remains unclear. The V end lost 4 bases, the J end lost 2 bases, and 8 bases lay between the germline ends. There are 12 residues in the CDR3. Germline V gives CDR1 SQVTM, CDR2 ANQGSEA. In DNA form, the CDR3 reads TGCAGCGTTGGTCTACGACAAGAGACCCAGTACTTC. This translates into CSVGLRQETQYF.

A single count supports this clone. The rearrangement joins TRBV30 to TRBJ2-2; perhaps TRBD2 as D (5 bases). Germline V gene data show CDR1 as GTSNPN and CDR2 as SVGIG (reference sequence). CDR3 length: 14 residues. Trimming took 3 bases from V and 2 from J, leaving 10 bases between them. CDR3 nucleotide sequence: TGTGCCTGGAGAGAGGGATTTAACACCGGGGAGCTGTTTTTT. Amino acid sequence: CAWREGFNTGELFF.

For the CDR3, the DNA is TGTGCCAGCAGCTTAGCTAGCGGGAGGGCCGCCGATACGCAGTATTTT. Its protein is CASSLASGRAADTQYF. The genes are TRBV7-2 and TRBJ2-3; TRBD2 matches 11 bases. V was clipped by 0 bases and J by 6 bases; unmatched bases: 5. CDR3 length: 16 residues. Germline V gene sequence: CDR1 SGHTA, CDR2 FQGNSA.

This chain uses TRBV28 with TRBJ2-1; 13 nucleotides line up with TRBD2. The CDR3 is made up of 16 amino acids. Germline CDR1 is MDHEN and CDR2 is SYDVKM. The J segment lost 7 bases and the V segment lost 11 bases, leaving 14 bases of the junction unmatched. The CDR3 region has the DNA TGTGCCTCCCACTCCCTCTCGACTAGCGGGAGGAATGAGCAGTTCTTC. Its translation is CASHSLSTSGRNEQFF.

The rearrangement joins TRBV29-1 to TRBJ1-1; weak D call: TRBD1 (6 bases). Deletions cut 8 bases from V and 4 bases from J, with 14 bases between. The V gene's germline CDR1 is SQVTM and CDR2 ANQGSEA. The CDR3 sequence is 12 residues long. CDR3 sequence: CSTRGGGTEAFF. The CDR3 nucleotides are TGCAGCACCAGAGGGGGGGGCACTGAAGCTTTCTTT.

In its sample, this clone was seen once. This rearrangement joins TRBV18 to TRBJ2-7; unclear D gene. CDR1 and CDR2 (germline): KGHSH, LQKENI. The CDR3 loop spans 12 amino acids. V was cut by 3 bases and J by 4 bases, with 7 bases left in between. The CDR3 spells CASSPAGYEQYF. DNA for the CDR3: TGTGCCAGCTCACCGGCCGGGTACGAGCAGTACTTC.

The CDR3 coding sequence is TGCGCCAGCAGCCACGGGACAGACACAGATACGCAGTATTTT. It specifies CASSHGTDTDTQYF. The genes are TRBV4-3 and TRBJ2-3; the match to TRBD1 covers 7 bases. CDR1 is LGHNA, CDR2 YSLEER, per germline. Trimming cost V 3 bases and J 2 bases; bases outside gene matches: 2. The CDR3 runs to 14 residues.

The J gene is TRBJ2-4, the V gene TRBV4-3; D possibly corresponds to TRBD2 (6 bases). V lost 4 bases and J 4 bases, leaving 14 bases between the germline ends. From germline, CDR1 is LGHNA and CDR2 YSLEER. This CDR3 comprises 15 residues. The CDR3 DNA sequence: TGCGCCAGCAGCCCTAAGGGAGGCCAAAAAAACATTCAGTACTTC. Its translation is CASSPKGGQKNIQYF.

DNA of the CDR3: TGTGCCTGGAGTGTTTCAGGGAGGGGAGGCACAGATACGCAGTATTTT. Its protein is CAWSVSGRGGTDTQYF. This chain joins TRBV30 and TRBJ2-3; 7 positions match TRBD2. Germline trimming cut 0 bases from V and 1 base from J; bases unmatched to any gene: 7. There are 16 residues in the CDR3. Germline V gene sequence: CDR1 GTSNPN, CDR2 SVGIG (reference sequence).

The chain carries TRBV5-1 and TRBJ1-2; D remains unclear. This CDR3 region has 15 residues. Germline lookup yields CDR1 SGHRS and CDR2 YFSETQ. With 6 bases removed from V and 4 bases from J, the gap between germline ends came to 19 bases. The CDR3 DNA is TGCGCCAGCAACCTAGACCATGGGCGCACCTATGGCTACACCTTC. Encoded protein: CASNLDHGRTYGYTF. The full variable domain, with the rest looked up from reference TRBV5-1 and TRBJ1-2, is KAGVTQTPRYLIKTRGQQVTLSCSPISGHRSVSWYQQTPGQGLQFLFEYFSETQRNKGNFPGRFSGRQFSNSRSEMNVSTLELGDSALYLCASNLDHGRTYGYTFGSGTRLTVV.